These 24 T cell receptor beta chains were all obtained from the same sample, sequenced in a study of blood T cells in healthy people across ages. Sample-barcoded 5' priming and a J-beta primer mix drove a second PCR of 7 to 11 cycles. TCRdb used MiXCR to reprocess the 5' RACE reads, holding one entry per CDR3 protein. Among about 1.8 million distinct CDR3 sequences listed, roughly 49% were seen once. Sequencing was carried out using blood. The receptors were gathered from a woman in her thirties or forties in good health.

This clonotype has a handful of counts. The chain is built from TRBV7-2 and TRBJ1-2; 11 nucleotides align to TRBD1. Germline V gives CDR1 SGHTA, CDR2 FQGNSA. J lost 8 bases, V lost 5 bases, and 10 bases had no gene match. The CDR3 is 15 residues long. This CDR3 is CASSLPRTGGGGYTF. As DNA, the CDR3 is TGTGCCAGCAGCCTCCCTCGGACAGGGGGCGGCGGCTACACCTTC.

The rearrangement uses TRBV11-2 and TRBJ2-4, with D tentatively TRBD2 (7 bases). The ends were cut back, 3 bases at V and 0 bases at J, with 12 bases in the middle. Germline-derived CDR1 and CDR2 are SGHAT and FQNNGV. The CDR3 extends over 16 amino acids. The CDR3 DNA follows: TGTGCCAGCAGCTTGGGGGGGCGCGGAGCCAAAAACATTCAGTACTTC. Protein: CASSLGGRGAKNIQYF.

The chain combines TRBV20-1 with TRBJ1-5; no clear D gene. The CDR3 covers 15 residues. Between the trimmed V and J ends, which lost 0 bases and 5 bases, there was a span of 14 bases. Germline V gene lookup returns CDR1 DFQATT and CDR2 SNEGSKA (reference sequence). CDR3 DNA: TGCAGTGCTAGAGATCTTCGGCCAGCTGATCAGCCCCAGCATTTT. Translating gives CSARDLRPADQPQHF.

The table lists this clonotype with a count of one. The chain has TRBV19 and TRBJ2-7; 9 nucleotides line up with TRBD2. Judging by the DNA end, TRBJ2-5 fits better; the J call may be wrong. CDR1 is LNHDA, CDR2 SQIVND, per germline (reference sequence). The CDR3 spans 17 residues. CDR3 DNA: TGTGCCAGTAGTCCGTTGGGTGGCGGGGGGGCCGGTGAGACCCAGTACTTC. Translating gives CASSPLGGGGAGETQYF.

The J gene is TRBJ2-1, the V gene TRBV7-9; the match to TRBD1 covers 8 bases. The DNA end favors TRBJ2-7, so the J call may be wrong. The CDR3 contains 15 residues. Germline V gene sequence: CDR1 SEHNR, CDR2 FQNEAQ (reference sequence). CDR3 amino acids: CASSSLDRVVEEQYF. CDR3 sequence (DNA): TGTGCCAGCAGCTCCCTGGACAGGGTAGTTGAGGAGCAGTACTTC.

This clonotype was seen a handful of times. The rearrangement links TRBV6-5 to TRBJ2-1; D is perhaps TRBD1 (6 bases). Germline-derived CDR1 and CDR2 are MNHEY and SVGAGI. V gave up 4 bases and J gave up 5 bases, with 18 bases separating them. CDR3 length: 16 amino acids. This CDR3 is CASSSHASGHNNEQFF. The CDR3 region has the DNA TGTGCCAGCAGTTCACACGCCTCGGGACACAACAATGAGCAGTTCTTC.

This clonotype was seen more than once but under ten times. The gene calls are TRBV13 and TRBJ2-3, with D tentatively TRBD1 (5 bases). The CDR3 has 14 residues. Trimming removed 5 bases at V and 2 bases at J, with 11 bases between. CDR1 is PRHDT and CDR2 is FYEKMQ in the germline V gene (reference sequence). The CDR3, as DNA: TGTGCCAGCAGCCAAGGGGTAATCACAGATACGCAGTATTTT. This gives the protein CASSQGVITDTQYF.

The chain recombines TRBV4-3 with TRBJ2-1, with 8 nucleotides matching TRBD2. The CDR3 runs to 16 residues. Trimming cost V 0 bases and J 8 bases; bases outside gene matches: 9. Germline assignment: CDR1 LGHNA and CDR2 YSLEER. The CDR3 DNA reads TGCGCCAGCAGCCAAGATTTAAGCGGGGGTAGGCATGAGCAGTTCTTC. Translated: CASSQDLSGGRHEQFF.

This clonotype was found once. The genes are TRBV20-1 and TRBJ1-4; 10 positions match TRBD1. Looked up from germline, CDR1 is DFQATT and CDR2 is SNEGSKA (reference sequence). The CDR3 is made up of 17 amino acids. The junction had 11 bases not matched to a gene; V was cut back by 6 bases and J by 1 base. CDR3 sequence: CSAEDRGRSGTNEKLFF. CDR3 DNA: TGCAGTGCCGAGGACAGGGGGAGGAGTGGAACTAATGAAAAACTGTTTTTT.

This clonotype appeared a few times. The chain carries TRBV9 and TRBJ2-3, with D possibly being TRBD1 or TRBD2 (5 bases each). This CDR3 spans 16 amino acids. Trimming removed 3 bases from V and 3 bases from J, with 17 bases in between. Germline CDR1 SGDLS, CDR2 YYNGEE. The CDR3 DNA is TGTGCCAGCAGCGCCCGGGACCAACAAGGAACAGATACGCAGTATTTT. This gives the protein CASSARDQQGTDTQYF.

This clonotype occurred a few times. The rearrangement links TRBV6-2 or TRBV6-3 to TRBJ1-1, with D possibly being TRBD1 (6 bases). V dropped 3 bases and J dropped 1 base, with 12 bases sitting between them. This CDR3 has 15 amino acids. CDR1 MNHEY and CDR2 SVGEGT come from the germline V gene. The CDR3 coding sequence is TGTGCCAGCAGTTATGCGCCCAGGGGGAACACTGAAGCTTTCTTT. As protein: CASSYAPRGNTEAFF.

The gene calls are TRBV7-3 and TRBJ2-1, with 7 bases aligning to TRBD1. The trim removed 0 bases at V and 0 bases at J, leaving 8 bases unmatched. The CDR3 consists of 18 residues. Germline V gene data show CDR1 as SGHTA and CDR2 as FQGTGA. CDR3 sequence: CASSLTPLGQRSYNEQFF. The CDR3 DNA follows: TGTGCCAGCAGCTTAACCCCGCTGGGACAGCGCTCCTACAATGAGCAGTTCTTC.

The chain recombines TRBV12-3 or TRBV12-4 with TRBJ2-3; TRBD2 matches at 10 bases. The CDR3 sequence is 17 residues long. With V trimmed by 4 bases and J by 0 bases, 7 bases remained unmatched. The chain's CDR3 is CASSSGLAEVSTDTQYF. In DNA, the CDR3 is TGTGCCAGCAGTTCCGGACTAGCGGAGGTTAGCACAGATACGCAGTATTTT.

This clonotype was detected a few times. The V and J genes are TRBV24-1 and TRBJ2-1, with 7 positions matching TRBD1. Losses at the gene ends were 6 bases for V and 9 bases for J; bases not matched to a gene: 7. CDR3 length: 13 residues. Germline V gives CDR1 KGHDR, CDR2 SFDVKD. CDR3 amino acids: CATSPMTGSEQFF. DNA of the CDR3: TGTGCCACCAGTCCCATGACAGGGTCTGAGCAGTTCTTC.

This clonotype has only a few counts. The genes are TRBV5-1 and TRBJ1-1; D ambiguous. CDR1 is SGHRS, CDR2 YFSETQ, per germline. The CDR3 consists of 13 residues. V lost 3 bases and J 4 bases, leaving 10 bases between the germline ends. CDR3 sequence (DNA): TGCGCCAGCAGCTCGGAGTTTGGCACTGAAGCTTTCTTT. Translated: CASSSEFGTEAFF.

The CDR3 sequence: CSALDRVVYGYTF. The CDR3 DNA reads as TGCAGTGCTTTGGACAGGGTGGTCTATGGCTACACCTTC. The chain is built from TRBV20-1 and TRBJ1-2; 8 positions agree with TRBD1. CDR1 and CDR2 from the germline V gene are DFQATT and SNEGSKA (reference sequence). This CDR3 has 13 residues. Trimming at V came to 5 bases and at J to 4 bases, leaving 6 bases not matched to a gene.

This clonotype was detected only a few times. The DNA of the CDR3 is TGTGCCAGCAGATCAGGGGGCTATCGGTCTGGGGCCAACGTCCTGACTTTC. It encodes CASRSGGYRSGANVLTF. The rearrangement links TRBV3-1 to TRBJ2-6; 8 nucleotides agree with TRBD1. This CDR3 region has 17 residues. The germline V gene encodes CDR1 LGHDT and CDR2 YNNKEL (reference sequence). With 6 bases clipped from V and 1 base from J, the junction kept 8 bases outside the gene matches.

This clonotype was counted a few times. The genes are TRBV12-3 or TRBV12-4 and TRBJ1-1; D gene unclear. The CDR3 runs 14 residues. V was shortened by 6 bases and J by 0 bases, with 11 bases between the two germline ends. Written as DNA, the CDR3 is TGTGCCAGCAGGGCGGCCCGCATGAACACTGAAGCTTTCTTT. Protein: CASRAARMNTEAFF.

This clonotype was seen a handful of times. The CDR3 DNA sequence: TGTGCCAGCAGCGAAAAGGGTCCGGGACCGAGCTTAGTCAAAAACATTCAGTACTTC. Its protein is CASSEKGPGPSLVKNIQYF. V is TRBV7-8 and J is TRBJ2-4; D possibly matches TRBD1 or TRBD2 (5 bases each). There are 19 residues in the CDR3. CDR1 is SGHVS, CDR2 FQNEAQ, per germline. Trimming shortened V by 5 bases and J by 3 bases, and 26 bases separated the two germline ends.

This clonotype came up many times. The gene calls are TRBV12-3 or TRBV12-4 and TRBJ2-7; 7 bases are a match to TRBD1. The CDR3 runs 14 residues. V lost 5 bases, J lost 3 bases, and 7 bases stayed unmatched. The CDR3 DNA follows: TGTGCCAGCAGTAGAGGGACAGCCTACTACGAGCAGTACTTC. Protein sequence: CASSRGTAYYEQYF.

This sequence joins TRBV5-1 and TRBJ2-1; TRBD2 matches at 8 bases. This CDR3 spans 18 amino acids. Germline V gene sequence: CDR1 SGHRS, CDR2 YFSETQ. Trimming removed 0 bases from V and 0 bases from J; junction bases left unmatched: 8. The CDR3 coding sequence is TGCGCCAGCAGCTTGGTAAAAGCGGGGGTTACCTCCTACAATGAGCAGTTCTTC. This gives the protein CASSLVKAGVTSYNEQFF.

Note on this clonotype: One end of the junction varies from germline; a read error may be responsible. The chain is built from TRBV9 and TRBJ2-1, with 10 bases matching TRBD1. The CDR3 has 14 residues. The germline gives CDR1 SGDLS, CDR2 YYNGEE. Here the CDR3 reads CASGVAGDRGEQFF. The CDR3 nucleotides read TGTGCCAGCGGCGTAGCCGGGGACAGGGGTGAGCAGTTCTTC.

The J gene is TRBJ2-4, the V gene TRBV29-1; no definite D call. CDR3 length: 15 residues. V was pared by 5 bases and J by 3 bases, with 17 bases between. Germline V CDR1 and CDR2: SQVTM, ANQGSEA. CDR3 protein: CSVQIGLLDKNIQYF. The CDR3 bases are TGCAGCGTTCAAATAGGTTTGCTGGACAAAAACATTCAGTACTTC.

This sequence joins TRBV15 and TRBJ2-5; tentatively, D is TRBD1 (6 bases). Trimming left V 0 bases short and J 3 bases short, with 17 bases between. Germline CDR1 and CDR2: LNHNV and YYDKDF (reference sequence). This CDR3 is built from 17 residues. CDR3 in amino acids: CATSRDSVGQSKETQYF. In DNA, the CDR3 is TGTGCCACCAGCAGAGATTCGGTTGGACAGAGTAAAGAGACCCAGTACTTC.